This T cell receptor beta chain was retrieved from a study of human T cells and chemical hapten exposure. Time point specified: pre-sensitization, week 0. This sample's treatment: therapeutic diphenylcyclopropenone sensitization with weekly scalp DPC. Individual cDNA molecules had unique molecular identifiers attached to them by the library. Using its own MiXCR run on the RACE reads, TCRdb lists one record per CDR3 protein. The table has 250,000 to 300,000 distinct CDR3 sequences, 7.5% to 9% seen once; the top ten hold 1.2%. This CDR3 is built from 15 residues. Trimming took 5 bases from V and 4 from J; bases not matched to a gene: 7. Germline lookup yields CDR1 SEHNR and CDR2 FQNEAQ (reference sequence). There are many counts of this clonotype.

This clonotype was obtained from a man between 18 and 29 years old with alopecia areata. Some clones in this sample may be carry-over from other donors' samples. V and J are TRBV7-9 and TRBJ1-4, with 7 bases lining up with TRBD1. Here the sequenced sample was whole blood, taken in connection with sensitization to the hapten diphenylcyclopropenone (DPC). In DNA, the CDR3 is TGTGCCAGCAGCCCGGACAGGACGATTAATGAAAAACTGTTTTTT. The encoded protein is CASSPDRTINEKLFF. Based on the CDR3 plus reference TRBV7-9 and TRBJ1-4, the full variable domain is DTGVSQNPRHKITKRGQNVTFRCDPISEHNRLYWYRQTLGQGPEFLTYFQNEAQLEKSRLLSDRFSAERPKGSFSTLEIQRTEQGDSAMYLCASSPDRTINEKLFFGSGTQLSVL.